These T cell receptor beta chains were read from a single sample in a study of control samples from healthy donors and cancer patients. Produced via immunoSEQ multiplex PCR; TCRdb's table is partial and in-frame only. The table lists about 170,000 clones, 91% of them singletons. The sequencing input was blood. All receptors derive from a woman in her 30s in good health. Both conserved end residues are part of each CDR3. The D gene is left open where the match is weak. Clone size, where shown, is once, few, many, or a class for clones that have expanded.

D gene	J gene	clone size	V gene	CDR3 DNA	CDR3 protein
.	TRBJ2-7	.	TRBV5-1	TGCGCCAGCAGCGTGACGGTCGAGCAGTACTTC	CASSVTVEQYF
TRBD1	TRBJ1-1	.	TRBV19	TGTGCCAGTAGTCTCAGGGGGCGCAGATCAAACACTGAAGCTTTCTTT	CASSLRGRRSNTEAFF
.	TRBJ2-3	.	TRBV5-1	TGCGCCACAGGGACTCCTAGCACAGATACGCAGTATTTT	CATGTPSTDTQYF
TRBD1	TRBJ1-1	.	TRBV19	TGTGCCAGTAGTCCCGGGACAGGGTGGAACACTGAAGCTTTCTTT	CASSPGTGWNTEAFF
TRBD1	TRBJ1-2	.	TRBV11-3	TGTGCCAGCAGCTCACCAGGGGGCGCCTATGGCTACACCTTC	CASSSPGGAYGYTF
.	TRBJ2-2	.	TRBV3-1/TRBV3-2	TGTGCCAGCAGCCCCAGGGGCCATTACACCGGGGAGCTGTTTTTT	CASSPRGHYTGELFF
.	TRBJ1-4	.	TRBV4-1	TGCGCCAGCAGCCAACCGGTTGGAAAACTGTTTTTT	CASSQPVGKLFF
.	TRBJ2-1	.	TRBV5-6	TGTGCCAGCAGCTTGGTGGGCCTACCCTCCTACAATGAGCAGTTCTTC	CASSLVGLPSYNEQFF
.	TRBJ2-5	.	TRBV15	TGTGCCACCAGCAGAGGTCCCAAAGAGACCCAGTACTTC	CATSRGPKETQYF
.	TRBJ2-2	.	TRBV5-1	TGCGCCAGCAGCCCGGGAGACAGGGCGAACACCGGGGAGCTGTTTTTT	CASSPGDRANTGELFF
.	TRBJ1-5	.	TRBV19	TGTGCCAGTAGTATAGGAGGGGTTCGGCAGCCCCAGCATTTT	CASSIGGVRQPQHF
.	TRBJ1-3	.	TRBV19	TGTGCCAGTAGAAGCGGGGCAGGGGGAAACACCATATATTTT	CASRSGAGGNTIYF
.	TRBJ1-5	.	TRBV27	TGTGCCAGCAGTTTAGCAGGGGTTAGCAATCAGCCCCAGCATTTT	CASSLAGVSNQPQHF
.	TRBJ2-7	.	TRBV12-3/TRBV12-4	TGTGCCAGCAGTTTGGACTCCCCCTACGAGCAGTACTTC	CASSLDSPYEQYF
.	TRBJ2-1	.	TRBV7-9	TGTGCCAGCAGACGACAGCGAGGTGACTACAATGAGCAGTTCTTC	CASRRQRGDYNEQFF
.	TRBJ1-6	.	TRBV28	TGTGCCAACCGAGCGTCCTATAATTCACCCCTCCACTTT	CANRASYNSPLHF
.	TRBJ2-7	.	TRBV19	TGTGCCAGTAGTATGGGAGGCAACGAGCAGTACTTC	CASSMGGNEQYF
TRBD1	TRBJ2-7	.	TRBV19	TGTGCCAGTGGCCGGGACAGGGGGCTCGAGCAGTACTTC	CASGRDRGLEQYF
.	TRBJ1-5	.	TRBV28	TGTGCCAGCAGTCCCGGGGCCCATCAGCCCCAGCATTTT	CASSPGAHQPQHF
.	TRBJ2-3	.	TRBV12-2	TGTGCAAGTCGCTTAGGGTCTAGCGGGGGGGATACGCAGTATTTT	CASRLGSSGGDTQYF
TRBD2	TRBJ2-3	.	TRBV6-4	TGTGCCAGCAGCCCGGGACTAGGTGGCACAGATACGCAGTATTTT	CASSPGLGGTDTQYF
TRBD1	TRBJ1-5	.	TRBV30	TGTGCCTGGAGCCCAAACTACAGGGGTCAGCCCCAGCATTTT	CAWSPNYRGQPQHF
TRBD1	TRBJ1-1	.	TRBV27	TGTGCCAGCAGTTCCGACCGGGACAGGGGGAACACTGAAGCTTTCTTT	CASSSDRDRGNTEAFF
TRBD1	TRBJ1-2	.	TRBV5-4	TGTGCCAGCAGCTTGGCCGGGACAGGAGGCGGCTACACCTTC	CASSLAGTGGGYTF
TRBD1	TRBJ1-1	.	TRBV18	TGTGCCAGCTCACCGTGGAGGGGGCACACTGAAGCTTTCTTT	CASSPWRGHTEAFF
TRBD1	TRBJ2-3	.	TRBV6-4	TGTGCCAGCAGTACGGGACAGGGGGACACAGATACGCAGTATTTT	CASSTGQGDTDTQYF
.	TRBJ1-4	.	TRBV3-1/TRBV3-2	TGTGCCAGCAGCCAAGGGGTCCAGATTAATGAAAAACTGTTTTTT	CASSQGVQINEKLFF
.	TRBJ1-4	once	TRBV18	TGTGCCAGCTCACCGGAAGGACGGGCAACTAATGAAAAACTGTTTTTT	CASSPEGRATNEKLFF
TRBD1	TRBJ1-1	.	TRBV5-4	TGTGCCAGCAGCTCTCCAGGGGGCATGAACACTGAAGCTTTCTTT	CASSSPGGMNTEAFF
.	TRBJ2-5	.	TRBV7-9	TGTGCCAGCAGCTTTTTTGCGGGCCAAGAGACCCAGTACTTC	CASSFFAGQETQYF
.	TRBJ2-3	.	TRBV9	TGTGCCAGCAGCGTATGGGGGGGCCCCACAGATACGCAGTATTTT	CASSVWGGPTDTQYF